Below are 7 T cell receptor beta chains sequenced from a single sample in a study of vaccination and CD4 T cells after COVID-19. TCRdb independently ran MiXCR on the PCR reads; one entry per CDR3 protein. The table includes about 20,000 distinct CDR3 sequences, around two thirds detected once. This specimen was CD4+ T cells from blood, taken after SARS-CoV-2 vaccination. These receptors originate from a human donor who had recovered from COVID-19.

This clonotype occurred a few times. The chain employs TRBV20-1 and TRBJ2-3; 8 nucleotides line up with TRBD2. CDR3 size: 13 residues. Trimming at V came to 6 bases and at J to 3 bases, leaving 5 bases not matched to a gene. CDR1 is DFQATT, CDR2 SNEGSKA, per germline (reference sequence). This chain's CDR3 is CSARSGSTDTQYF. The CDR3 bases are TGCAGTGCGAGAAGCGGGAGTACAGATACGCAGTATTTT.

This clonotype was seen a few times. The gene calls are TRBV21-1 and TRBJ1-5. TRBV21-1 counts as a pseudogene. This CDR3 has 14 residues. Written as DNA, the CDR3 is TGTGCCAGCAGCAAACTAAATTCCGGCGGGCCCCAGCATTTT. This translates into CASSKLNSGGPQHF.

The rearrangement joins TRBV7-6 to TRBJ2-5; tentative D call: TRBD2 (6 bases). CDR1 SGHVS and CDR2 FNYEAQ come from the germline V gene. This CDR3 comprises 15 residues. V lost 1 base, J lost 6 bases, and 15 bases lay in between. The CDR3 sequence: CASSLERTEGKTQYF. CDR3 coding DNA: TGTGCCAGCAGCTTAGAACGAACGGAGGGAAAGACCCAGTACTTC.

The V call is TRBV7-2, the J call TRBJ2-7; 7 positions agree with TRBD2. In germline, CDR1 is SGHTA, CDR2 FQGNSA. The trim removed 1 base at V and 2 bases at J, leaving 17 bases unmatched. CDR3 length: 19 residues. CDR3: CASSLGIGLVSSGTYEQYF. Written as DNA, the CDR3 is TGTGCCAGCAGCTTAGGGATTGGGCTTGTGTCTAGCGGAACCTACGAGCAGTACTTC.

The chain recombines TRBV10-3 with TRBJ2-5; 7 bases are shared with TRBD2. Germline V gives CDR1 ENHRY, CDR2 SYGVKD. The J segment lost 5 bases and the V segment lost 0 bases, leaving 9 bases of the junction unmatched. The CDR3 loop spans 16 amino acids. DNA of the CDR3: TGTGCCATCAGTGAGTCGAAAAGGGGCGGGAGTGAGACCCAGTACTTC. It is translated as CAISESKRGGSETQYF.

The chain couples TRBV2 to TRBJ2-7, with 14 positions matching TRBD2. This CDR3 is built from 15 residues. The germline gives CDR1 SNHLY, CDR2 FYNNEI. Trimming cost V 6 bases and J 0 bases; bases outside gene matches: 1. CDR3 region: CASRGTSGSSYEQYF. In nucleotides, the CDR3 is TGTGCCAGCAGGGGGACTAGCGGGAGCTCCTACGAGCAGTACTTC.

The J gene is TRBJ2-6, the V gene TRBV19, with unresolved D. The CDR3 length is 15 residues. V was clipped by 4 bases and J by 1 base, with 8 bases between them. CDR1 and CDR2 (germline): LNHDA, SQIVND (reference sequence). DNA for the CDR3: TGTGCCAGTAGTAAGGGTCTTTCTGGGGCCAACGTCCTGACTTTC. It codes for CASSKGLSGANVLTF.